This TCR beta chain stems from a study of blood T cell repertoires in COVID-19. The CDR3 is made up of 12 amino acids. The ends lost 6 bases at V and 7 bases at J; junction bases unmatched: 4. In the original analysis: Amplification with reference gene primers provided the estimates of nucleated cell counts. Profiling relied on immunoSEQ multiplex PCR, and the TCRdb table lists in-frame clones only, not all of them. The D gene and trimming were derived from the DNA, and the V and J assignments and clone size from that table. The table shows a few hundred thousand clones, with roughly nine tenths occurring only once.

This receptor was identified in a woman aged 45-65 years who had been exposed to COVID-19. The chain combines TRBV12-3 or TRBV12-4 with TRBJ1-1; 8 nucleotides match TRBD1. Sequencing was performed on PBMCs or T cells enriched from blood (not recorded which). CDR3 region: CASSLGQGEAFF. Written as DNA, the CDR3 is TGTGCCAGCAGCCTCGGACAGGGTGAAGCTTTCTTT.